One TCR beta chain is described in this entry. No cognate antigen has been identified for it. No much larger clonotype is one base removed from it; base qualities were not supplied. The entry originates in a study of vaccination effects on CD4 cells after COVID-19 (dated by TCRdb to the early 2020s). Describing the broader study: Participants received two doses of either the BNT162b2 or the mRNA-1273 mRNA SARS-CoV-2 vaccine. Altogether, 10 COVID-19 convalescent patients and several SARS-CoV-2-naive healthy vaccine recipients made up the full study. The study compared SARS-CoV-2 spike-specific CD4+ TCR repertoires before and after mRNA vaccination in COVID-19 convalescent patients and infection-naive vaccine recipients. The Oncomine TCR Beta short-read assay on an Illumina iSeq 100 was used to sequence cultures from other donors in the study. Pre-vaccine samples were collected from two convalescent patients 16 days and one week before the first dose, corresponding to 142 and 148 days after COVID-19 diagnosis. What the study reported, not specific to this receptor: At late post-vaccination timepoints, both infection-induced and vaccine-induced clones showed marked clonal contraction, consistent with waning T cell responses. Among convalescent patients, the spike-reactive repertoire after vaccination was made up mainly of new vaccine-induced clones that were largely distinct from the clones induced by infection. Limitations of the study were the small number of convalescent patients and the absence of early post-infection timepoints.

Libraries were prepared through the immunoSEQ multiplex PCR assay. TCR beta CDR3 sequencing was performed on DNA from the cultured, isolated CD4+ T cells. Processing in the source paper ran as follows. Non-productive TCR sequences were removed, reads were trimmed to the CDR3 region, and CDR3s of at least 7 amino acids were retained. Antigen-specific clonotypes were identified using the MANAFEST web app by comparison of expansion in peptide wells against reference cultures. Positive clones required FDR<0.05 expansion versus reference and all other wells, odds ratio above 5, and frequency above 0.1% in two replicate wells. A clonotype was defined as cross-reactive if the clonotype was significantly expanded both in SARS-CoV-2 spike wells and in at least one common cold coronavirus spike condition. Using the stringdist R package, CDR3 similarity was measured by Levenshtein distance, and unrooted trees were constructed with ape in R 3.6.1. In TCRdb, the immuneACCESS table is reduced to in-frame sequences with V and J assigned. These tables do not hold every clone; where another copy was compared, an unresolved V gene accounts for under half, and the others remain unexplained. V and J calls and clone size follow that table, whereas D and trimming were derived from the DNA. The sample yields 30,000 to 40,000 clones; approximately 70% were counted once. Less than 40% of the sample lies in the top ten.

In the ViraFEST assay, PBMC were stimulated with viral peptide pools, and antigen-specific CD4+ T cell clonotypes were then identified by expansion using TCR sequencing. After more than nine days of culture, CD4+ T cells were isolated with the EasySep CD4+ T cell isolation kit. PCR-confirmed SARS-CoV-2 infection had occurred in convalescent patients between March and December 2020, before the Alpha, Beta and Delta variants emerged in the United States. A few million PBMC per well were cultured with 8.5 to 10 ug/ml peptides in IMDM containing approximately 4.7% human AB serum, roughly 10 IU/ml IL-2 and gentamicin. On days 3 and 7, half of the culture medium was replaced with fresh IL-2-containing medium. Unless noted otherwise, every peptide stimulation condition was grown in triplicate wells. Using Ficoll-Paque Plus gradient centrifugation, PBMC were separated from whole blood and then either used fresh or cryopreserved at -140C. The QIAamp micro DNA kit was used to extract genomic DNA from the cultured CD4+ T cells.

The specimen comprised CD4+ T cells from PBMCs cultured with a peptide pool, sampled before COVID-19 vaccination. The clonotype was recovered from a human donor who had a prior SARS-CoV-2 infection.

The sequenced DNA is TGTGCCAGCAGCGCCGACAGCATGACAGATACGCAGTATTTT. The translation is CASSADSMTDTQYF. The rearranged segments are TRBV9 and TRBJ2-3; possibly the D gene is TRBD1, per 5 matching bases. Taken from cysteine to phenylalanine, the CDR3 has 14 residues. Only the CDR3 portion is preserved as DNA: 42 bases, with reading frame beginning at the first base. The germline V gene gives CDR1 as SGDLS and CDR2 as YYNGEE. V is clipped by 3 bases and J by 3 bases, and the sequence between their germline boundaries is 11 bases long. Outside the CDR3, residues come from the reference TRBV9 and TRBJ2-3 proteins, so the full variable domain is: DSGVTQTPKHLITATGQRVTLRCSPRSGDLSVYWYQQSLDQGLQFLIQYYNGEERAKGNILERFSAQQFPDLHSELNLSSLELGDSALYFCASSADSMTDTQYFGPGTRLTVL.